These T cell receptor beta chains were read from a single sample in a study of blood T cells in healthy people across ages. TCRdb re-called the 5' RACE reads with MiXCR, one entry per CDR3 protein. Of some 1 million distinct CDR3 sequences listed, around 43% are singletons. Sequenced sample: blood. The receptors come from a woman aged 55-69 years in good health. The CDR3 runs from the conserved cysteine through the conserved F or W. Fields, in order: CDR3 length, J gene, V gene, D gene, clone size, CDR3 DNA, CDR3 protein. D genes are given only for firm matches. A row's size may be missing; if present it is once, few, many or a size class.

14,TRBJ2-1,TRBV5-1,TRBD2,NA,TGCGCCAGCAGCTCTAGCGGGAGGGGTGTGGAGCAGTTCTTC,CASSSSGRGVEQFF
15,TRBJ2-2,TRBV9,NA,NA,TGTGCCAGCAGCGTCTACTCCGCGAATACCGGGGAGCTGTTTTTT,CASSVYSANTGELFF
15,TRBJ2-1,TRBV20-1,NA,NA,TGCAGTGCTAGATCTGGACCAAGCTCCTACAATGAGCAGTTCTTC,CSARSGPSSYNEQFF
10,TRBJ2-5,TRBV7-2,NA,few,TGTGCCAGCAGCCGTTTAACCCAGTACTTC,CASSRLTQYF
16,TRBJ2-4,TRBV5-6,NA,NA,TGTGCCAGCAGCTTGGGGCAGCTTATAGCCAAAAACATTCAGTACTTC,CASSLGQLIAKNIQYF
11,TRBJ2-3,TRBV27,NA,NA,TGTGCCAGCGGCCCAGTGGATACGCAGTATTTT,CASGPVDTQYF
13,TRBJ2-3,TRBV7-2,NA,NA,TGTGCCAGCAGCTTAGACAGGTCGAATACGCAGTATTTT,CASSLDRSNTQYF
13,TRBJ2-3,TRBV5-1,NA,once,TGCGCCAGCAGCGTGGTAGCCACCGATACGCAGTATTTT,CASSVVATDTQYF
14,TRBJ1-1,TRBV5-4,NA,NA,TGTGCCAGCAGCGACCGGGCTTCGAACACTGAAGCTTTCTTT,CASSDRASNTEAFF
13,TRBJ2-3,TRBV12-3/TRBV12-4,NA,many,TGTGCCAGCAGGGCTAGCAGCACAGATACGCAGTATTTT,CASRASSTDTQYF
16,TRBJ2-1,TRBV5-1,TRBD2,NA,TGCGCCAGCAGCTTGGATCCTAGCGGGAGATCGAATGAGCAGTTCTTC,CASSLDPSGRSNEQFF
10,TRBJ1-2,TRBV29-1,NA,NA,TGCAGCGTTGAGGGGGGCGGCTACACCTTC,CSVEGGGYTF
13,TRBJ2-4,TRBV20-1,NA,NA,TGCAGCGTTCGTAATGATCGCGAAAACATTCAGTACTTC,CSVRNDRENIQYF
16,TRBJ2-3,TRBV27,NA,NA,TGTGCCAGCAGTTTATCAGGCAGGGGGACTAGTCATACGCAGTATTTT,CASSLSGRGTSHTQYF
15,TRBJ2-7,TRBV20-1,TRBD2,few,TGCAGTTCAGGACTAGCGGGAACCTCCGCCTACGAGCAGTACTTC,CSSGLAGTSAYEQYF
13,TRBJ2-7,TRBV10-3,NA,NA,TGTGCCCTCCGGGCCTCGGATTTGGACGAGCAGTACTTC,CALRASDLDEQYF
13,TRBJ2-4,TRBV6-1,NA,NA,TGTGCCAGCAGTGAATCCCCAGGAAACATTCAGTACTTC,CASSESPGNIQYF
17,TRBJ2-2,TRBV7-7,NA,once,TGTGCCAGCAGCTTAGGGCGTGGGACTTCAGACACCGGGGAGCTGTTTTTT,CASSLGRGTSDTGELFF
15,TRBJ2-1,TRBV27,TRBD1,NA,TGTGCCAGCAGACCCGGGACAGGGGAGAGCAATGAGCAGTTCTTC,CASRPGTGESNEQFF
15,TRBJ2-5,TRBV6-2/TRBV6-3,TRBD1,few,TGTGCCAGCAGTTATCTAGGGACAGAGGGGGAGACCCAGTACTTC,CASSYLGTEGETQYF
14,TRBJ2-5,TRBV20-1,NA,NA,TGCAGTGCTAGAGTGCAGGGTCGGGAAGAGACCCAGTACTTC,CSARVQGREETQYF
14,TRBJ2-3,TRBV27,TRBD1,NA,TGTGCCAGCAGTTGGGACAGGAATCCAGATACGCAGTATTTT,CASSWDRNPDTQYF
14,TRBJ2-1,TRBV11-1,NA,NA,TGTGCCGGCGGACGACCCAGCTCCTACAATGAGCAGTTCTTC,CAGGRPSSYNEQFF
13,TRBJ2-7,TRBV24-1,TRBD2,once,TGTGCCACTAAACCTAGCGGGGGCTACGAGCAGTACTTC,CATKPSGGYEQYF
15,TRBJ2-2,TRBV3-1,NA,NA,TGTGCCAGCAGCCAAGATGGTCTTTACACCGGGGAGCTGTTTTTT,CASSQDGLYTGELFF
15,TRBJ2-3,TRBV5-1,NA,few,TGCGCCAGCAGCTTGGGTAGCGTCAGCACAGATACGCAGTATTTT,CASSLGSVSTDTQYF
14,TRBJ2-7,TRBV27,TRBD1,few,TGTGCCAGCAGTTTAGGGACAGGGTCCAACGAGCAGTACTTC,CASSLGTGSNEQYF
15,TRBJ1-2,TRBV2,NA,NA,TGTGCCAGCAGCCGAGCGGGTGGGGGGCTAGATGGCTACACCTTC,CASSRAGGGLDGYTF
12,TRBJ1-2,TRBV5-1,NA,NA,TGCGCCAGCAGTTCAGACTGGATTGGCTACACCTTC,CASSSDWIGYTF
15,TRBJ2-1,TRBV19,NA,NA,TGTGCCAGTACCATCGGGCCAAGCTCCTACAATGAGCAGTTCTTC,CASTIGPSSYNEQFF
14,TRBJ1-2,TRBV20-1,TRBD1,few,TGCAGTTCGTCCCGGGGGGACAGAGACTATGGCTACACCTTC,CSSSRGDRDYGYTF
14,TRBJ2-3,TRBV20-1,TRBD2,NA,TGCAGTCCCTTCAGCGGGGATCGCACAGATACGCAGTATTTT,CSPFSGDRTDTQYF
15,TRBJ2-5,TRBV6-5,NA,few,TGTGCCAGCAGCTTCGAGGGGGGAGTCGGGGAGACCCAGTACTTC,CASSFEGGVGETQYF
16,TRBJ2-3,TRBV6-1,TRBD1,NA,TGTGCCAGCAGTGAACGTAAGGGGGCAAGCACAGATACGCAGTATTTT,CASSERKGASTDTQYF
15,TRBJ2-7,TRBV10-3,NA,NA,TGTGCCATCAGCCCCGGGACAATAAAGGGCTACGAGCAGTACTTC,CAISPGTIKGYEQYF
15,TRBJ2-4,TRBV5-1,NA,NA,TGCGCCAGCAGCCGAAGGAGCCTGAATTCCCACGGGCAGTACTTC,CASSRRSLNSHGQYF
12,TRBJ2-5,TRBV10-2,NA,few,TGCGCCAGCAGTGGCACCCAAGAGACCCAGTACTTC,CASSGTQETQYF
16,TRBJ2-7,TRBV27,NA,NA,TGTGCCACCAGTTCCCTGGGGGGAGGTTCCTACAATGAGCAGTACTTC,CATSSLGGGSYNEQYF
14,TRBJ2-7,TRBV27,TRBD1,few,TGTGCCAGCAGTTTAAGGGGGCCCGACGACGAGCAGTACTTC,CASSLRGPDDEQYF
15,TRBJ1-5,TRBV5-1,TRBD1,once,TGCGCCAGCAGCCCCACAGGGGATAACAATCAGCCCCAGCATTTT,CASSPTGDNNQPQHF
16,TRBJ2-1,TRBV29-1,TRBD2,few,TGCAGCGTTGAAGGGGGGGGGAGGGGATCCTACAATGAGCAGTTCTTC,CSVEGGGRGSYNEQFF
13,TRBJ2-7,TRBV13,NA,few,TGTGCCTCCAAGCCTGGACAGAGCTACGAGCAGTACTTC,CASKPGQSYEQYF
14,TRBJ2-7,TRBV20-1,NA,few,TGCAGTGCTAGAGAACCGACAGTATCCTACGAGCAGTACTTC,CSAREPTVSYEQYF
15,TRBJ2-3,TRBV6-1,TRBD2,few,TGTGCCAGCACAAGGACTAGATCTAGCACAGATACGCAGTATTTT,CASTRTRSSTDTQYF
15,TRBJ2-3,TRBV2,NA,few,TGTGCCAGCAGACGAGGACTACACTTTACAGATACGCAGTATTTT,CASRRGLHFTDTQYF
15,TRBJ2-1,TRBV3-1,TRBD2,few,TGTGCCAGCAGCCAAGGCGGGGGGTACGGCAATGAGCAGTTCTTC,CASSQGGGYGNEQFF
15,TRBJ2-5,TRBV5-1,NA,NA,TGCGCCAGCAGCTTGGTTCCACAAGCGGAGGAGACCCAGTACTTC,CASSLVPQAEETQYF
15,TRBJ2-3,TRBV20-1,TRBD2,NA,TGCAGTCTTTCCTACGGGCGGGGGGGAGGCGATACGCAGTATTTT,CSLSYGRGGGDTQYF
15,TRBJ2-1,TRBV20-1,NA,NA,TGCAGTGCTAGAGAGGGCCTTAGCTCCTACAATGAGCAGTTCTTC,CSAREGLSSYNEQFF
12,TRBJ1-2,TRBV20-1,NA,NA,TGCAGTGCTGCGCAGGGGACGAGGGGCTACACCTTC,CSAAQGTRGYTF
13,TRBJ2-5,TRBV5-1,NA,many,TGCGCCAGCAGCTTGGCCTACCAAGAGACCCAGTACTTC,CASSLAYQETQYF
16,TRBJ2-2,TRBV18,NA,NA,TGTGCCAGCTCACCATTACGGCGGACAAACACCGGGGAGCTGTTTTTT,CASSPLRRTNTGELFF
14,TRBJ1-2,TRBV27,NA,NA,TGTGCCAGCAGTTGGGACCAGGGGACTAATGGCTACACCTTC,CASSWDQGTNGYTF
11,TRBJ2-3,TRBV29-1,TRBD1,many,TGCAGCGTACAGGGGACAGATACGCAGTATTTT,CSVQGTDTQYF